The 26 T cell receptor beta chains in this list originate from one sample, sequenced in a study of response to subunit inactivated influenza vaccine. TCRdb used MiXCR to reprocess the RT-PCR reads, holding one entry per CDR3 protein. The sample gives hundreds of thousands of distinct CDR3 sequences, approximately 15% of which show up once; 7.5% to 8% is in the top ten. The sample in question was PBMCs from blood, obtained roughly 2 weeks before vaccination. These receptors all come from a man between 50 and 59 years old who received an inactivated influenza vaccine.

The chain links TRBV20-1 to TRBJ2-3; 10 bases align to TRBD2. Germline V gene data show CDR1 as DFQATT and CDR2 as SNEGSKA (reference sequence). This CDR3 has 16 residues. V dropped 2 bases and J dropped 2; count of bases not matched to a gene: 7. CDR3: CSARPRLAGLTDTQYF. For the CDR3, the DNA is TGCAGTGCTAGACCCAGACTAGCGGGCCTCACAGATACGCAGTATTTT.

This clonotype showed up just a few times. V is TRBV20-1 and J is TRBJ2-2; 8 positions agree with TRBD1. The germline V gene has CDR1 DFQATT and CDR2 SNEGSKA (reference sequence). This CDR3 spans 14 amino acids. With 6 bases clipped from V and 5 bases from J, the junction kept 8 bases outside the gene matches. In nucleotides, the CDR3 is TGCAGTGCAACCGGACAGGGAAGGACCGGGGAGCTGTTTTTT. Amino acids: CSATGQGRTGELFF.

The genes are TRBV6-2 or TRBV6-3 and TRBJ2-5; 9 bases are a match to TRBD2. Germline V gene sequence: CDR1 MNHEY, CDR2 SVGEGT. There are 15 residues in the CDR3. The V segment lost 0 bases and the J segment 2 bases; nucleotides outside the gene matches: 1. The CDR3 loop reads CASSYSRGGQETQYF. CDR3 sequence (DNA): TGTGCCAGCAGTTACTCGCGGGGGGGGCAAGAGACCCAGTACTTC.

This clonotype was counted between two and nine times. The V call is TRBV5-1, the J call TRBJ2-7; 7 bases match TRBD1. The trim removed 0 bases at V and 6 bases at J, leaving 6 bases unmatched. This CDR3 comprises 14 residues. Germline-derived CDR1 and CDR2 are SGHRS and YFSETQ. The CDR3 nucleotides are TGCGCCAGCAGCTTGGAAAGGGGGCTAGGCGAGCAGTACTTC. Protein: CASSLERGLGEQYF. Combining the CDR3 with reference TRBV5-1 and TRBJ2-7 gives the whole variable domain KAGVTQTPRYLIKTRGQQVTLSCSPISGHRSVSWYQQTPGQGLQFLFEYFSETQRNKGNFPGRFSGRQFSNSRSEMNVSTLELGDSALYLCASSLERGLGEQYFGPGTRLTVT.

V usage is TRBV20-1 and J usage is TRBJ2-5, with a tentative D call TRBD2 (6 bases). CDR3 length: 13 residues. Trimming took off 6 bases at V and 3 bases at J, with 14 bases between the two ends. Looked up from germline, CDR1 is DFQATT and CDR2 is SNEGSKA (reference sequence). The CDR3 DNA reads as TGCAGTGCCTCGACTAGAATTGAAGAGACCCAGTACTTC. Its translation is CSASTRIEETQYF.

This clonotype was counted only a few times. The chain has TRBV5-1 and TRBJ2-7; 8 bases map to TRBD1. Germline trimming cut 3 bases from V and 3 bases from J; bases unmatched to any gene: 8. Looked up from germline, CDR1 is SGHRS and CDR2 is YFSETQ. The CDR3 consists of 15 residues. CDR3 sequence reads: CASSSSGTGVYEQYF. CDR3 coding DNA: TGCGCCAGCAGCTCATCCGGGACAGGAGTCTACGAGCAGTACTTC. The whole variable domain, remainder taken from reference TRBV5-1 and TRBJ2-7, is KAGVTQTPRYLIKTRGQQVTLSCSPISGHRSVSWYQQTPGQGLQFLFEYFSETQRNKGNFPGRFSGRQFSNSRSEMNVSTLELGDSALYLCASSSSGTGVYEQYFGPGTRLTVT.

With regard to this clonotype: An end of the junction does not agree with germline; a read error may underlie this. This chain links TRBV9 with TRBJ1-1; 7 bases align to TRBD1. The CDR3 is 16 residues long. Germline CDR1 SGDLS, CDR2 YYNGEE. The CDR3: CASSPRRWGQNTEAYF. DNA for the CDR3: TGTGCCAGCAGCCCCCGGCGGTGGGGACAGAACACTGAAGCTTACTTT.

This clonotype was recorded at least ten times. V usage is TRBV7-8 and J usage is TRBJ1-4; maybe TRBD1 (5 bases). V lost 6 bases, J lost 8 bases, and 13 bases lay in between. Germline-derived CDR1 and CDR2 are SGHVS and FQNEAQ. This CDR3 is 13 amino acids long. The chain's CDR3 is CASSRGLGEKLFF. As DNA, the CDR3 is TGTGCCAGCAGTAGGGGTCTGGGCGAAAAACTGTTTTTT.

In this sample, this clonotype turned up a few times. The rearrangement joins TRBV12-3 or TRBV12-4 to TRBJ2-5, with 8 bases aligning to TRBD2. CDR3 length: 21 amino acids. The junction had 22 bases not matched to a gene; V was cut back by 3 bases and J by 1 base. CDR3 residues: CASSFAGGQFIRPRIQETQYF. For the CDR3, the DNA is TGTGCCAGCAGTTTTGCGGGAGGACAGTTTATCCGACCGAGAATCCAAGAGACCCAGTACTTC.

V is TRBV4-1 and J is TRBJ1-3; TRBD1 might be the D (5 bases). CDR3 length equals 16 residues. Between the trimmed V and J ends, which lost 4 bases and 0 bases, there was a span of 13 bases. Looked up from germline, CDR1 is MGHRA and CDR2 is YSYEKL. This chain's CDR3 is CASSPAGPPSGNTIYF. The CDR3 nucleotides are TGCGCCAGCAGCCCGGCAGGGCCTCCCTCTGGAAACACCATATATTTT.

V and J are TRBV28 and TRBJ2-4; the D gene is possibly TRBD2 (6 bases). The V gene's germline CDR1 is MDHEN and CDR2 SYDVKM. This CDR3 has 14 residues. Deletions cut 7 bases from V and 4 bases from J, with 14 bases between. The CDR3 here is CASTMRGSKNIQYF. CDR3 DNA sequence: TGTGCCAGCACTATGCGGGGATCTAAAAACATTCAGTACTTC.

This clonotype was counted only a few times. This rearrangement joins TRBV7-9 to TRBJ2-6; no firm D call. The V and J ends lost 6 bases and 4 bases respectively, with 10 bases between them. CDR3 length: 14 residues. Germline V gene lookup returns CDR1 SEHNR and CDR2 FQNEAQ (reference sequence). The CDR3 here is CASRTISGANVLTF. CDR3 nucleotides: TGTGCCAGCAGGACGATCTCCGGGGCCAACGTCCTGACTTTC.

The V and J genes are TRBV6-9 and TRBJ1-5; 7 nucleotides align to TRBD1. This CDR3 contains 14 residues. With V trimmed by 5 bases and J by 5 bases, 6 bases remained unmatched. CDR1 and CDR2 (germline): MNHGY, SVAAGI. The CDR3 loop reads CASSHRGPHQPQHF. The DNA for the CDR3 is TGTGCCAGCAGTCACAGGGGTCCGCATCAGCCCCAGCATTTT.

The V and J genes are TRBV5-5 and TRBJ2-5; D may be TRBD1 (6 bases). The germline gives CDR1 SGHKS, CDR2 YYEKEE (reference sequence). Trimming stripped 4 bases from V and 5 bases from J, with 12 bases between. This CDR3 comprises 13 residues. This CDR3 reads CASSPRGMETQYF. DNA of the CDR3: TGTGCCAGCAGCCCCAGGGGAATGGAGACCCAGTACTTC. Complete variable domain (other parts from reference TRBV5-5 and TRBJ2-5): DAGVTQSPTHLIKTRGQQVTLRCSPISGHKSVSWYQQVLGQGPQFIFQYYEKEERGRGNFPDRFSARQFPNYSSELNVNALLLGDSALYLCASSPRGMETQYFGPGTRLLVL.

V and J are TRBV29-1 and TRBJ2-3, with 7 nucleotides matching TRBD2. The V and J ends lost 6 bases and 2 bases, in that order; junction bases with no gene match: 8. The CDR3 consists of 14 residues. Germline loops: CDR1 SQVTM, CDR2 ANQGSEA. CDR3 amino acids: CSVALAYHTDTQYF. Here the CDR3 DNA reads TGCAGCGTCGCACTAGCGTACCACACAGATACGCAGTATTTT.

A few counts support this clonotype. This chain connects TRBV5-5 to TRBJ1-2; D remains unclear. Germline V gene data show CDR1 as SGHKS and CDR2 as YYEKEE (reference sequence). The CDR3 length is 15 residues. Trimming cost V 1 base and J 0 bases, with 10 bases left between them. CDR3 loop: CASSLTPYTNYGYTF. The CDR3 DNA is TGTGCCAGCAGCTTGACCCCATACACTAACTATGGCTACACCTTC.

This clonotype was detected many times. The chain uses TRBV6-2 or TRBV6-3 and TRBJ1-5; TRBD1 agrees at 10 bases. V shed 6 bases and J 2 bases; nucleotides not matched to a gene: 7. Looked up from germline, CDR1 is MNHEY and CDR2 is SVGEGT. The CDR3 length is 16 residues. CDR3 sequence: CASRTVGTGGNQPQHF. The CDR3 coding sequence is TGTGCCAGCAGGACGGTCGGGACAGGGGGCAATCAGCCCCAGCATTTT.

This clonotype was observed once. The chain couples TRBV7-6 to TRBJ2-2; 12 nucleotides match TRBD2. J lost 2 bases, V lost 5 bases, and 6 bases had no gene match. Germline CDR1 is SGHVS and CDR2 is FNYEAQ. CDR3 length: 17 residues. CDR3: CASSQTSGGLNTGELFF. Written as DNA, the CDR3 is TGTGCCAGCAGCCAAACTAGCGGGGGGCTCAACACCGGGGAGCTGTTTTTT.

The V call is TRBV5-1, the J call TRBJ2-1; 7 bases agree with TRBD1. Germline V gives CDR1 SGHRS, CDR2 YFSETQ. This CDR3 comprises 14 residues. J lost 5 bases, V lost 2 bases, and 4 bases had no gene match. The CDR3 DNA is TGCGCCAGCAGCTTAGGGGGCCCCAACAATGAGCAGTTCTTC. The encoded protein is CASSLGGPNNEQFF. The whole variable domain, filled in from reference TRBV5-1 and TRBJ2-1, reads KAGVTQTPRYLIKTRGQQVTLSCSPISGHRSVSWYQQTPGQGLQFLFEYFSETQRNKGNFPGRFSGRQFSNSRSEMNVSTLELGDSALYLCASSLGGPNNEQFFGPGTRLTVL.

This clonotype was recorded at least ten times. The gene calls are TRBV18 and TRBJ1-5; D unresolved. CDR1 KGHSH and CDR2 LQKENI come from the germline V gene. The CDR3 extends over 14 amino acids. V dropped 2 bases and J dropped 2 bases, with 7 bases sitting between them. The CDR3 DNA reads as TGTGCCAGCTCACCAGGACGGGGCAATCAGCCCCAGCATTTT. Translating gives CASSPGRGNQPQHF. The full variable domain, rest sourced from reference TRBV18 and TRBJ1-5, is NAGVMQNPRHLVRRRGQEARLRCSPMKGHSHVYWYRQLPEEGLKFMVYLQKENIIDESGMPKERFSAEFPKEGPSILRIQQVVRGDSAAYFCASSPGRGNQPQHFGDGTRLSIL.

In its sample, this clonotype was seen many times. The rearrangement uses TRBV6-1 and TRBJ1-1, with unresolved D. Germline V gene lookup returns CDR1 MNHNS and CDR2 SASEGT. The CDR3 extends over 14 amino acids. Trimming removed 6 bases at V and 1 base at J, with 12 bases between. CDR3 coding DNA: TGTGCCAGCAGCCTCTCCGACCGGAACACTGAAGCTTTCTTT. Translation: CASSLSDRNTEAFF.

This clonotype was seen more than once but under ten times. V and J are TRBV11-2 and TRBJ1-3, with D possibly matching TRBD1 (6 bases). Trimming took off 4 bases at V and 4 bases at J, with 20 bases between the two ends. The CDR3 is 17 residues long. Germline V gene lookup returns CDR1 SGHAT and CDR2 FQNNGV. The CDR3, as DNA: TGTGCCAGCAGCTCTCCGGAAGCAGGGGTGTCAGGAAACACCATATATTTT. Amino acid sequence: CASSSPEAGVSGNTIYF.

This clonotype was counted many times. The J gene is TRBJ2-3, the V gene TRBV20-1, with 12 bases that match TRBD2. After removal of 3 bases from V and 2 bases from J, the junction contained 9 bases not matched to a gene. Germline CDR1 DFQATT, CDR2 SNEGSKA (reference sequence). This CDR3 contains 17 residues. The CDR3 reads CSASPLAGGGFTDTQYF. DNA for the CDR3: TGCAGTGCTAGTCCCCTAGCGGGAGGGGGATTCACAGATACGCAGTATTTT.

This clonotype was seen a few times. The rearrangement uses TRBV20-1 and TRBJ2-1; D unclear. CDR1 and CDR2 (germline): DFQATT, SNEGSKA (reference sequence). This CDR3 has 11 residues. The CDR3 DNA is TGCAGCGGCCACTTGGTGGATGAGCAGTTCTTC. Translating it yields CSGHLVDEQFF.

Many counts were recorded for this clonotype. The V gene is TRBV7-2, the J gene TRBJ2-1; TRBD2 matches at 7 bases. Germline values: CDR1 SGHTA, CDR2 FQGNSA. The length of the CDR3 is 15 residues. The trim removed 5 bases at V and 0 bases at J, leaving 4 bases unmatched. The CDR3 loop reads CASSRLAASYNEQFF. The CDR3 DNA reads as TGTGCCAGCAGCCGCCTAGCGGCCTCCTACAATGAGCAGTTCTTC.

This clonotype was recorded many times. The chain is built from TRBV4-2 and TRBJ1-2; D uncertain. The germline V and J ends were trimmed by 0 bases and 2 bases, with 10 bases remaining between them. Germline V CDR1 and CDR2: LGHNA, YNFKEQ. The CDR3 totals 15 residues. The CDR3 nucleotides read TGTGCCAGCAGCCAAGATCTGACGGAAAACTATGGCTACACCTTC. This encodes CASSQDLTENYGYTF.